The clone carrying this TCR beta chain occurred a few times. The data were obtained in a study of human T cells and chemical hapten exposure. The sample's time point: patch test 1, 2 weeks after DPC sensitization. Treatment given: therapeutic diphenylcyclopropenone sensitization with weekly scalp DPC. TCRdb ran MiXCR on the RACE reads and lists one entry per CDR3 protein. The sample carries 180,000 or so distinct CDR3 sequences, around 15% recorded once. The CDR3 is 12 residues long. Germline CDR1 MNHEY, CDR2 SVGEGT. V was cut by 4 bases and J by 11 bases, with 15 bases left in between. The chain links TRBV6-2 or TRBV6-3 to TRBJ2-7; maybe TRBD2 (5 bases). Specimen: whole blood, collected in connection with sensitization to the hapten diphenylcyclopropenone (DPC). The sequence was collected from a woman between 25 and 40 years old with alopecia areata. Some clones in this sample may be carry-over from other donors' samples. CDR3 nucleotide sequence: TGTGCCAGCAGTTCCGTCGGGATGGAAGAGTACTTC. Translated: CASSSVGMEEYF.